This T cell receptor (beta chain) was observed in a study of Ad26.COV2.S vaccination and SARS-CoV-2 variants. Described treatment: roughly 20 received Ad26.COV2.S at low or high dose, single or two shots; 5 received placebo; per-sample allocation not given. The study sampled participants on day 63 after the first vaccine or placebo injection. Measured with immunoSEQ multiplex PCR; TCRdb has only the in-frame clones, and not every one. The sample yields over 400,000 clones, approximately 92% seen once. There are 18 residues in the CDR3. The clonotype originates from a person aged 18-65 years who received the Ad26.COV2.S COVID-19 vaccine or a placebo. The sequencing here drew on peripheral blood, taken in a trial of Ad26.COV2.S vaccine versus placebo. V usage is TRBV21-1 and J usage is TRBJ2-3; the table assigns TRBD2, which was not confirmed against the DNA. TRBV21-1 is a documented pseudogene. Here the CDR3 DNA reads TGTGCCAGCAGCATACGCCGGGGACTAGCGAAATGGCGGGATACGCAGTATTTT. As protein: CASSIRRGLAKWRDTQYF.